The entry that follows covers one TCR beta chain sequence. PCR primers comprised 60 Vbeta and 13 Jbeta primers. Method: immunoSEQ multiplex PCR; TCRdb's copy keeps in-frame clones and lacks some. The repertoire consists of more than 100,000 clones, with over 65% occurring once and the leading ten covering approximately 8.5%. The entry originates in a study of cytomegalovirus exposure and HLA in healthy donors. The TCR originated in a woman in her 40s in good health and CMV-seropositive. Sequenced: PBMCs.

Here the CDR3 reads CASSSTPGQGAEGYTF. The CDR3 nucleotides read TGCGCCAGCAGCTCCACACCGGGACAGGGGGCGGAGGGCTACACCTTC. This chain joins TRBV5-1 and TRBJ1-2, with TRBD1 matching 12 bases. V gave up 3 bases and J gave up 8 bases; unmatched junction bases: 11. Per the germline V gene, CDR1 is SGHRS and CDR2 is YFSETQ. The CDR3 totals 16 residues. Variable domain in full (rest from reference TRBV5-1 and TRBJ1-2): KAGVTQTPRYLIKTRGQQVTLSCSPISGHRSVSWYQQTPGQGLQFLFEYFSETQRNKGNFPGRFSGRQFSNSRSEMNVSTLELGDSALYLCASSSTPGQGAEGYTFGSGTRLTVV.